The 10 T cell receptor beta chains in this list originate from one sample, sequenced in a study of blood T cells in healthy people across ages. Using a J-beta primer mix together with a sample-barcoded 5' primer, a second PCR was run for roughly 6 to 12 cycles. TCRdb redid the calling of the 5' RACE reads with MiXCR, one entry per CDR3 protein. The sample carries approximately 810,000 distinct CDR3 sequences, under 40% recorded once. The sample taken for sequencing was blood. These TCRs come from a man between 18 and 35 years old in good health.

The J gene is TRBJ1-5, the V gene TRBV25-1, with D hard to call. This CDR3 spans 12 amino acids. V gave up 3 bases and J gave up 6 bases, with 6 bases separating them. The germline CDR1 and CDR2 sequences are MGHDK and SYGVNS. CDR3 protein: CASSDRGQPQHF. CDR3 bases: TGTGCCAGCAGTGATCGGGGTCAGCCCCAGCATTTT.

This clonotype has at least ten counts. This rearrangement joins TRBV12-3 or TRBV12-4 to TRBJ2-5; 9 positions match TRBD2. This CDR3 has 15 residues. The junction had 7 bases not matched to a gene; V was cut back by 3 bases and J by 5 bases. The CDR3 is CASSLIGGGAETQYF. The CDR3 nucleotides read TGTGCCAGCAGTTTGATAGGCGGGGGGGCCGAGACCCAGTACTTC.

The chain is built from TRBV5-5 and TRBJ2-1, with a possible D match to TRBD2 (6 bases). Trimming stripped 0 bases from V and 10 bases from J, with 14 bases between. Germline V gene data show CDR1 as SGHKS and CDR2 as YYEKEE (reference sequence). The CDR3 totals 14 residues. CDR3 region: CASSLGPVEGEQFF. CDR3 nucleotide sequence: TGTGCCAGCAGCTTGGGGCCCGTGGAGGGGGAGCAGTTCTTC. Variable domain in full (rest from reference TRBV5-5 and TRBJ2-1): DAGVTQSPTHLIKTRGQQVTLRCSPISGHKSVSWYQQVLGQGPQFIFQYYEKEERGRGNFPDRFSARQFPNYSSELNVNALLLGDSALYLCASSLGPVEGEQFFGPGTRLTVL.

CDR3 sequence: CASSLGTGDGKIHGYTF. In nucleotides, the CDR3 is TGTGCCAGCAGCTTAGGTACAGGGGACGGAAAGATCCATGGCTACACCTTC. V and J are TRBV7-2 and TRBJ1-2; TRBD1 aligns across 7 bases. V lost 1 base and J lost 6; bases outside the gene matches: 14. CDR3 length equals 17 residues. Looked up from germline, CDR1 is SGHTA and CDR2 is FQGNSA.

CDR3 sequence: CASSSTGSRGYTF. The DNA of the CDR3 is TGTGCCAGCAGCAGTACGGGAAGTCGTGGCTACACCTTC. This chain uses TRBV7-2 with TRBJ1-2; D gene uncertain. CDR1 SGHTA and CDR2 FQGNSA come from the germline V gene. With 5 bases removed from V and 7 bases from J, the gap between germline ends came to 14 bases. The CDR3 has 13 residues.

As regards this clonotype: This may be a read error, as it is one base from a much larger clone. The chain couples TRBV6-1 to TRBJ2-1; the D gene is possibly TRBD2 (6 bases). Germline V gene data show CDR1 as MNHNS and CDR2 as SASEGT. There are 14 residues in the CDR3. Trimming left V 11 bases short and J 5 bases short, with 19 bases between. CDR3 residues: CAGLRGSSNNEQFF. CDR3 nucleotide sequence: TGTGCCGGGCTTCGGGGGAGTTCTAACAATGAGCAGTTCTTC.

In its sample, this clonotype was seen many times. The chain is built from TRBV24-1 and TRBJ2-1, with TRBD1 as a possible D gene (6 bases). Germline CDR1 reads KGHDR; CDR2 reads SFDVKD. V gave up 5 bases and J gave up 7 bases, with 11 bases separating them. CDR3 size: 13 residues. CDR3 amino acids: CATSGVQGNEQFF. The CDR3 nucleotides are TGTGCCACCAGTGGCGTTCAGGGGAATGAGCAGTTCTTC.

This clonotype was seen a handful of times. The chain joins TRBV19 to TRBJ2-3, with D maybe TRBD1 (5 bases). V lost 6 bases and J 6 bases, leaving 13 bases between the germline ends. The CDR3 is 13 residues long. Germline CDR1 reads LNHDA; CDR2 reads SQIVND (reference sequence). CDR3 residues: CASSTGISDTQYF. The CDR3 region has the DNA TGTGCCAGTAGCACAGGAATATCCGATACGCAGTATTTT.

V and J are TRBV7-8 and TRBJ1-4; tentatively, D is TRBD1 (5 bases). The CDR3 consists of 15 residues. Trimming pared 5 bases from V and 5 bases from J, leaving 15 bases between. Germline assignment: CDR1 SGHVS and CDR2 FQNEAQ. CDR3 loop: CASSPLPGYNEKLFF. CDR3 DNA sequence: TGTGCCAGCAGCCCTCTCCCAGGGTACAATGAAAAACTGTTTTTT.

This clonotype came up a few times. The V gene is TRBV7-9, the J gene TRBJ2-7, with 8 positions matching TRBD1. CDR1 is SEHNR and CDR2 is FQNEAQ in the germline V gene (reference sequence). The junction had 6 bases not matched to a gene; V was cut back by 5 bases and J by 0 bases. This CDR3 contains 15 residues. CDR3 sequence reads: CASSGGQGSSYEQYF. In nucleotides, the CDR3 is TGTGCCAGCAGCGGTGGACAGGGCTCCTCCTACGAGCAGTACTTC.